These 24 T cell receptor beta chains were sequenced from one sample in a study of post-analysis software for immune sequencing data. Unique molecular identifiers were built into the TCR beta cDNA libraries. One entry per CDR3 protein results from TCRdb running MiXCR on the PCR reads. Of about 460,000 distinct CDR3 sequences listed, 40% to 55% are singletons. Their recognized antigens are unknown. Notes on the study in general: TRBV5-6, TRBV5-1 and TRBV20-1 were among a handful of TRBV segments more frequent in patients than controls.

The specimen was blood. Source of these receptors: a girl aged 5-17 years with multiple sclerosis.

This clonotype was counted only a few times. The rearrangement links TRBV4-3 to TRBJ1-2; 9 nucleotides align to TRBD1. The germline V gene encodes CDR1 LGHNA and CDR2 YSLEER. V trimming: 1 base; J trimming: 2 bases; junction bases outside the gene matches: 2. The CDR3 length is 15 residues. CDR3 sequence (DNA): TGCGCCAGCAGCCAAGGCGGACAGGGGAACTATGGCTACACCTTC. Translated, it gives CASSQGGQGNYGYTF.

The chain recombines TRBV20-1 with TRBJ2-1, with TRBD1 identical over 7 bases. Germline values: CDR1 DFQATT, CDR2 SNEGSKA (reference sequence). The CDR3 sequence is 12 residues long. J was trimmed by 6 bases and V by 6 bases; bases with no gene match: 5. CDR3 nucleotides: TGCAGTGCCTCGACAGGGTCCAATGAGCAGTTCTTC. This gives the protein CSASTGSNEQFF.

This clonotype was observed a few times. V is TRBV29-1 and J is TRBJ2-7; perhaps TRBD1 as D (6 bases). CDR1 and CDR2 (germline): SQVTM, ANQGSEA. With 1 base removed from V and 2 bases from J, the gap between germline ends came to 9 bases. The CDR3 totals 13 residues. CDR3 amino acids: CSVEGQATYEQYF. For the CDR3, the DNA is TGCAGCGTTGAAGGACAGGCGACCTACGAGCAGTACTTC.

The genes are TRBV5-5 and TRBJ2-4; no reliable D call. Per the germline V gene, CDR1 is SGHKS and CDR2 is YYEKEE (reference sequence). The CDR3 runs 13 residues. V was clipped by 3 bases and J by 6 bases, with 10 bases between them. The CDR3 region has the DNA TGTGCCAGCAGCTCCCGGTCGTTAAACATTCAGTACTTC. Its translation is CASSSRSLNIQYF.

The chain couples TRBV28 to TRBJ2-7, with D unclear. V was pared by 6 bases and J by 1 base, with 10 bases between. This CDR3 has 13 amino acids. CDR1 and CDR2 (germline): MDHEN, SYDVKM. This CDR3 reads CASRPLQSYEQYF. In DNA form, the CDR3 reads TGTGCCAGCAGGCCTCTTCAATCCTACGAGCAGTACTTC.

The CDR3 coding sequence is TGTGCCAGCGGGCCCGACAGGGTTCAAGAGACCCAGTACTTC. Protein: CASGPDRVQETQYF. The chain recombines TRBV2 with TRBJ2-5, with 7 bases lining up with TRBD1. Germline-derived CDR1 and CDR2 are SNHLY and FYNNEI. The CDR3 loop spans 14 amino acids. Unmatched junction bases numbered 8, after V lost 8 bases and J lost 2 bases.

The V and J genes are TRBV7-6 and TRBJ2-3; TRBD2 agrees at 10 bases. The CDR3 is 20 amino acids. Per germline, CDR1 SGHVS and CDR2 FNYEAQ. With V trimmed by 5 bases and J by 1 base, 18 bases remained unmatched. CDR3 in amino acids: CASSVPTPASGRGGTDTQYF. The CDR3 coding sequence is TGTGCCAGCAGCGTCCCCACTCCGGCTAGCGGGAGAGGTGGCACAGATACGCAGTATTTT.

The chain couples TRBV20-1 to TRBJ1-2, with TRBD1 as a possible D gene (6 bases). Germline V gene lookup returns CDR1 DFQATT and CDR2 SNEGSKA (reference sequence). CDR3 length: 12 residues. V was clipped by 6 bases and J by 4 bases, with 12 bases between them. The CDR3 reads CSARGQPYGYTF. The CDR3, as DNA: TGCAGTGCCCGCGGACAGCCCTATGGCTACACCTTC.

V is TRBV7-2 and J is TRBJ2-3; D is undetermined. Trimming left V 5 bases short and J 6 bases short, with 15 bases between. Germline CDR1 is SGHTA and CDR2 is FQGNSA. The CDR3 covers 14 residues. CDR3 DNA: TGTGCCAGCAGCGAACGGCCCGAGCAGGATACGCAGTATTTT. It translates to CASSERPEQDTQYF.

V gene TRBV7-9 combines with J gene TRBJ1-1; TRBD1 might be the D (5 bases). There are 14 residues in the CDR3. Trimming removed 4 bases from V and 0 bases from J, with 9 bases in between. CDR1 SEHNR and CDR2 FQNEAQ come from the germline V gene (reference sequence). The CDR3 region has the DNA TGTGCCAGCAGCTGGGGCACCTTGAACACTGAAGCTTTCTTT. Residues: CASSWGTLNTEAFF.

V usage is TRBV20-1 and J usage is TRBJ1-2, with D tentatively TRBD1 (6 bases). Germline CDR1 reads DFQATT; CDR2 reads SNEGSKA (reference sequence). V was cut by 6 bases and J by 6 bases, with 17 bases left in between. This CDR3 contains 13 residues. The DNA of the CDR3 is TGCAGTGCAGAAACAGGGACCCTCAATGGCTACACCTTC. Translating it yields CSAETGTLNGYTF.

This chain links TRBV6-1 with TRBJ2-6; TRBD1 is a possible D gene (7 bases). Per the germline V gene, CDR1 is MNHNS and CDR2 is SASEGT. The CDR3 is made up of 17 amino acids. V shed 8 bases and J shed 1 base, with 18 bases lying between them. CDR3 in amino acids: CASGGTEGISGANVLTF. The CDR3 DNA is TGTGCCAGCGGGGGGACAGAGGGGATATCTGGGGCCAACGTCCTGACTTTC.

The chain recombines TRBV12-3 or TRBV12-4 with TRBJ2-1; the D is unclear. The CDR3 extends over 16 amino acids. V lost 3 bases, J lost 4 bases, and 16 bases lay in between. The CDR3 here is CASSFRTPELYNEQFF. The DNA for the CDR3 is TGTGCCAGCAGTTTTCGCACCCCGGAACTATACAATGAGCAGTTCTTC.

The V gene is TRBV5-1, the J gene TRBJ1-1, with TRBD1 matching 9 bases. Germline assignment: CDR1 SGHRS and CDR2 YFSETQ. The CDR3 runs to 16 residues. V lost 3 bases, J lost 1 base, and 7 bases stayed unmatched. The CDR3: CASSSTNRGPNTEAFF. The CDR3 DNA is TGCGCCAGCAGCTCTACCAACAGGGGGCCGAACACTGAAGCTTTCTTT.

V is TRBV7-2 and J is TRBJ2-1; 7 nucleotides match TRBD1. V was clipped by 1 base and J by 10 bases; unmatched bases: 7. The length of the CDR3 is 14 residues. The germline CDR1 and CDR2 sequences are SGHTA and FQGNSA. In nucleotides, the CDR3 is TGTGCCAGCAGCTTAGTCTCGGCAGGGGGAGAGCAGTTCTTC. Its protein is CASSLVSAGGEQFF. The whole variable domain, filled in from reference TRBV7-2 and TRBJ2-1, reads GAGVSQSPSNKVTEKGKDVELRCDPISGHTALYWYRQSLGQGLEFLIYFQGNSAPDKSGLPSDRFSAERTGGSVSTLTIQRTQQEDSAVYLCASSLVSAGGEQFFGPGTRLTVL.

The CDR3 DNA is TGTGCCAGCAGCCAAGTGAGGACAGGGCCCTACGAGCGGTACTTC. Its protein is CASSQVRTGPYERYF. The chain is built from TRBV4-2 and TRBJ2-4, with 8 bases aligning to TRBD1. Germline lookup yields CDR1 LGHNA and CDR2 YNFKEQ. V lost 1 base and J lost 15; bases outside the gene matches: 14. This CDR3 region has 15 residues.

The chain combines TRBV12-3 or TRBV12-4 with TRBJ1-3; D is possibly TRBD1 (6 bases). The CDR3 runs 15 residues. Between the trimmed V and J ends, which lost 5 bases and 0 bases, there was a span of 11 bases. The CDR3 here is CASSPTDSSGNTIYF. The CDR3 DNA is TGTGCCAGCAGTCCGACGGACAGCTCTGGAAACACCATATATTTT.

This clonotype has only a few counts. The CDR3 region has the DNA TGCAGTGCTAGATCCCTAGCGAGCCAAGAGACCCAGTACTTC. This gives the protein CSARSLASQETQYF. This chain joins TRBV20-1 and TRBJ2-5, with D possibly being TRBD2 (6 bases). The CDR3 sequence is 14 residues long. V was shortened by 2 bases and J by 1 base, with 11 bases between the two germline ends. Germline CDR1 and CDR2: DFQATT and SNEGSKA (reference sequence).

The CDR3 is CASRRRVLTESYNEQFF. CDR3 nucleotide sequence: TGCGCCAGCAGACGTCGGGTTTTAACGGAATCCTACAATGAGCAGTTCTTC. The chain uses TRBV4-1 and TRBJ2-1, with unresolved D. Trimming left V 6 bases short and J 1 base short, with 19 bases between. Germline V CDR1 and CDR2: MGHRA, YSYEKL. There are 17 residues in the CDR3.

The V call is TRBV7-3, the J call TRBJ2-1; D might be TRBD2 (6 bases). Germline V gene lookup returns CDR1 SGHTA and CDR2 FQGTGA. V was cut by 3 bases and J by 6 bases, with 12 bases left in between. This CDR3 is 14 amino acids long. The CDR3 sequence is CASSFSRTTNEQFF. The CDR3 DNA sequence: TGTGCCAGCAGCTTCTCAAGGACTACCAATGAGCAGTTCTTC.

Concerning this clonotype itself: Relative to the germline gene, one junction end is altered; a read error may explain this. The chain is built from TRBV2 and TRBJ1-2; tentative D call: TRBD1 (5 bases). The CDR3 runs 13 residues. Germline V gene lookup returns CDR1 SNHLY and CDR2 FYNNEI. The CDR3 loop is CASSEQGDYGYTF. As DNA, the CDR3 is TGTGCCAGCAGTGAACAGGGTGACTACGGCTACACCTTC.

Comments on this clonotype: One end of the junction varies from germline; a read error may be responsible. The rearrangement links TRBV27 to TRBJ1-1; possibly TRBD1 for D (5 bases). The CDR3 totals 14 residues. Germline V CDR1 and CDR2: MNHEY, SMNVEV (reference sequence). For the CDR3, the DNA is TGTACCAGCAGTCGGGGGGTTCGGGACACTGAAGCTTTCTTT. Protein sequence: CTSSRGVRDTEAFF.

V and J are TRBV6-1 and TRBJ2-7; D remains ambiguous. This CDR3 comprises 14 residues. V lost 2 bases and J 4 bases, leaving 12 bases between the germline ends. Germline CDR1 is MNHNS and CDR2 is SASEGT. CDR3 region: CASSEWGRIYEQYF. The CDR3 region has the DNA TGTGCCAGCAGTGAATGGGGTCGGATTTACGAGCAGTACTTC.

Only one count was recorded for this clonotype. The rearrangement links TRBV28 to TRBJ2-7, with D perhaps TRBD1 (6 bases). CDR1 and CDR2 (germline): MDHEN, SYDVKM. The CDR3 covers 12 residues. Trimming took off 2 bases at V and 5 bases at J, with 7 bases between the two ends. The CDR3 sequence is CASSLNRDEQYF. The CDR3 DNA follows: TGTGCCAGCAGTTTAAACAGGGACGAGCAGTACTTC. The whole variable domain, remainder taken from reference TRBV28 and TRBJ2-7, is DVKVTQSSRYLVKRTGEKVFLECVQDMDHENMFWYRQDPGLGLRLIYFSYDVKMKEKGDIPEGYSVSREKKERFSLILESASTNQTSMYLCASSLNRDEQYFGPGTRLTVT.